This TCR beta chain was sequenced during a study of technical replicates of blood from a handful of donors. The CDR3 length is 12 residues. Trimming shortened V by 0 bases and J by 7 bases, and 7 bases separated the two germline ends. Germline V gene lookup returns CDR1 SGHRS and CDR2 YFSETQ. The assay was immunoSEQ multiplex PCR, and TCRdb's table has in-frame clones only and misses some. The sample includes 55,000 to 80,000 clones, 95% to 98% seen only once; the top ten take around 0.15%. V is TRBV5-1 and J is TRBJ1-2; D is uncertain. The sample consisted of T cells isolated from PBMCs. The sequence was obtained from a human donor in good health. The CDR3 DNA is TGCGCCAGCAGCTTGGCCGGTGGTGGCTACACCTTC. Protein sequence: CASSLAGGGYTF.